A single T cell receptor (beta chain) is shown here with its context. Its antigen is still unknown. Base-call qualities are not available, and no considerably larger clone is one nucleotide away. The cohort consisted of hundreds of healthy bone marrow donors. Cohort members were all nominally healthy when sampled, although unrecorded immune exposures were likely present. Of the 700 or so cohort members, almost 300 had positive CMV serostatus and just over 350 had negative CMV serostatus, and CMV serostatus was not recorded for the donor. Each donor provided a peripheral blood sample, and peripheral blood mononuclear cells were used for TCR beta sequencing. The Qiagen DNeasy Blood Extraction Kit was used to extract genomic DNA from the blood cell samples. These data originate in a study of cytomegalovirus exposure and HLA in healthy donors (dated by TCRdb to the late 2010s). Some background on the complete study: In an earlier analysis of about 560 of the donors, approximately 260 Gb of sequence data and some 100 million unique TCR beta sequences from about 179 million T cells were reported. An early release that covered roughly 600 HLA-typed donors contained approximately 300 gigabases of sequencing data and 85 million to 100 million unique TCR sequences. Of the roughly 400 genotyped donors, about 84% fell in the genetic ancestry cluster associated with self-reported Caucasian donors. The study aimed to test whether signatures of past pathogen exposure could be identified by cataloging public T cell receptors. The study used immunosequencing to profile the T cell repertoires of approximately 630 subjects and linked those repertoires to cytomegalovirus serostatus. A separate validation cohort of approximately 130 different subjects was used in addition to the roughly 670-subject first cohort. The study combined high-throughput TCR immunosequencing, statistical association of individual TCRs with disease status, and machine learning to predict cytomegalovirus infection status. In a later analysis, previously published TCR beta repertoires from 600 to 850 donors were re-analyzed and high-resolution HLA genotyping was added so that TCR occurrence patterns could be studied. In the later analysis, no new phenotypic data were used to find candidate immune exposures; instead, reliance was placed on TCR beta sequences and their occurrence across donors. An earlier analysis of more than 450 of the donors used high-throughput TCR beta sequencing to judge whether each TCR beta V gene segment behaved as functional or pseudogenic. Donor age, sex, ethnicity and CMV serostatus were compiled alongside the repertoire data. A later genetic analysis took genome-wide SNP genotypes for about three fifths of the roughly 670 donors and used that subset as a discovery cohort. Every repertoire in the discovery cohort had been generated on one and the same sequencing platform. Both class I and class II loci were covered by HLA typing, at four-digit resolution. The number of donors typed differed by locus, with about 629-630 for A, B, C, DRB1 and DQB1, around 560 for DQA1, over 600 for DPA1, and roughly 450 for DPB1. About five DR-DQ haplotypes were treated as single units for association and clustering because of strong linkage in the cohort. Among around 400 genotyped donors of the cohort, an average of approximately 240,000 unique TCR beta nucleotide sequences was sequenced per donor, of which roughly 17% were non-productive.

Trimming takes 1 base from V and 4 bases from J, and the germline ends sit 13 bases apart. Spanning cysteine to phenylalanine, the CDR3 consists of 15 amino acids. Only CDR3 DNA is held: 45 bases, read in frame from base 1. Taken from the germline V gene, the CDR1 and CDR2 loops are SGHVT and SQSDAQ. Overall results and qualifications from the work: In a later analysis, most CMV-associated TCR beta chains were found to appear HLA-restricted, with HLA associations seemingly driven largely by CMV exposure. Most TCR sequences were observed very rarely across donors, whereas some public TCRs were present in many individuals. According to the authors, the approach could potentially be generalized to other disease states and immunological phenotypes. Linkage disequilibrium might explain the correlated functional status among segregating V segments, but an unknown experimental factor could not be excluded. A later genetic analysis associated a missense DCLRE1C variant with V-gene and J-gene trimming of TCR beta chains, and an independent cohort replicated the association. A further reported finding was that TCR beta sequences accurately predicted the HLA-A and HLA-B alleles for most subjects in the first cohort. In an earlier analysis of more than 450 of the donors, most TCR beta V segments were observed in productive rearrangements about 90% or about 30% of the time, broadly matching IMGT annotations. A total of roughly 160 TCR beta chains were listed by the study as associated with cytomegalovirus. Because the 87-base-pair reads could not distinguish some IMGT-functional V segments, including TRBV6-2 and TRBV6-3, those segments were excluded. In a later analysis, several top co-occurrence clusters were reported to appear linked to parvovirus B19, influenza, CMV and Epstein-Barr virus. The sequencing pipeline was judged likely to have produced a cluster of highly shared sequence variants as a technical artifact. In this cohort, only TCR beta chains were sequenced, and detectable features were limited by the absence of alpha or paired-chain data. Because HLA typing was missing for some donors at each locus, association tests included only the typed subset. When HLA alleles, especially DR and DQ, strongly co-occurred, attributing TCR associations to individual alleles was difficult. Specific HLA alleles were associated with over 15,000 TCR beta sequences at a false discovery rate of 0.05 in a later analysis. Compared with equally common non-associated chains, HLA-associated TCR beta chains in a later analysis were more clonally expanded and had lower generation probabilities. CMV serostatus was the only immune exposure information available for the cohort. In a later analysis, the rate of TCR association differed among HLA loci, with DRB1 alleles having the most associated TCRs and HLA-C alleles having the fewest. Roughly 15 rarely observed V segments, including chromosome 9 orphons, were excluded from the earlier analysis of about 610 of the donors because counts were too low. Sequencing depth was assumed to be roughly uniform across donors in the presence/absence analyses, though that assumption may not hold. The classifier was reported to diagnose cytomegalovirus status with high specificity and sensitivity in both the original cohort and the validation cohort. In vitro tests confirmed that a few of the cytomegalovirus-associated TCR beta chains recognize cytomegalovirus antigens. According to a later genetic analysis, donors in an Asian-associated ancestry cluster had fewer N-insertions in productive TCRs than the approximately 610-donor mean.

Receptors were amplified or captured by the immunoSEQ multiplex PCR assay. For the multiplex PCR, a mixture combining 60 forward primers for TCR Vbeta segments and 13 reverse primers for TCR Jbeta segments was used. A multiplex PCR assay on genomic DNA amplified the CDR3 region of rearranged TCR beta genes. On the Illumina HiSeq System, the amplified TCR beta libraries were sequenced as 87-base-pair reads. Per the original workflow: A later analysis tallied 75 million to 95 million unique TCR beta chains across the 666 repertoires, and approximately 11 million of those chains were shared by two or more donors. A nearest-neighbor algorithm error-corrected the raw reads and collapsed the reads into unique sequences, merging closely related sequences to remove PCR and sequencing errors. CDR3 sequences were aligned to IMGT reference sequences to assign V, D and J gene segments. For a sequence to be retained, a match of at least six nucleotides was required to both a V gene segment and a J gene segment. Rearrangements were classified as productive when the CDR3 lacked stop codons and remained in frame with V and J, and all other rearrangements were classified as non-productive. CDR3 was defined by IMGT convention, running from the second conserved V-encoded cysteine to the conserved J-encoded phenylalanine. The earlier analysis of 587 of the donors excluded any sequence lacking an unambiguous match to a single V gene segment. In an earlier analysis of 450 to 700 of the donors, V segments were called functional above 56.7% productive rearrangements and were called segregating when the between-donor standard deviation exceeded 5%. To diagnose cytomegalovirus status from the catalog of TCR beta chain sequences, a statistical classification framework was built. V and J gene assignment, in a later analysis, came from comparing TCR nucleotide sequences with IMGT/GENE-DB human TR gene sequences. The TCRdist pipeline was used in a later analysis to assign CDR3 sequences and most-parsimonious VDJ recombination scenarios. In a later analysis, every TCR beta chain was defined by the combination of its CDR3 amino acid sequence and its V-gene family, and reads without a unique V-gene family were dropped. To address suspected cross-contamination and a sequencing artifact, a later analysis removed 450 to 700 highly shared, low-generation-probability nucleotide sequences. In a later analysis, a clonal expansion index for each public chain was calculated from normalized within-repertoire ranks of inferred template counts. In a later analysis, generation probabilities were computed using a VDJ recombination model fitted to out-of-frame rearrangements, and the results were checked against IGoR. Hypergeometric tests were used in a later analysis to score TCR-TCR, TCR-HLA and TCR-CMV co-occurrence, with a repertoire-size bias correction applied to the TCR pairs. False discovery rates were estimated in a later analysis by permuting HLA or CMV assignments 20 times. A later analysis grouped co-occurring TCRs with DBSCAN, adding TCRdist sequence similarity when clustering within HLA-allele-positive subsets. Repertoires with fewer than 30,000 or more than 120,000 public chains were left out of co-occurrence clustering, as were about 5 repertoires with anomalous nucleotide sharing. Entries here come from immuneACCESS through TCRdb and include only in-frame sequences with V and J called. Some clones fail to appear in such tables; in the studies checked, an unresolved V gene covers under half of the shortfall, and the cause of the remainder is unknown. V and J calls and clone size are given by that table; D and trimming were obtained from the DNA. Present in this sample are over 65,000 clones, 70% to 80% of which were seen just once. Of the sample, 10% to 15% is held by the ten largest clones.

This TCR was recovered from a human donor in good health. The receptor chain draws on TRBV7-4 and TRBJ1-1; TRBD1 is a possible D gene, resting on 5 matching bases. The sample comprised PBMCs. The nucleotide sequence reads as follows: TGTGCCAGCAGCTTAGAGGAGGGGATCCCCACTGAAGCTTTCTTT. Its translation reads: CASSLEEGIPTEAFF.